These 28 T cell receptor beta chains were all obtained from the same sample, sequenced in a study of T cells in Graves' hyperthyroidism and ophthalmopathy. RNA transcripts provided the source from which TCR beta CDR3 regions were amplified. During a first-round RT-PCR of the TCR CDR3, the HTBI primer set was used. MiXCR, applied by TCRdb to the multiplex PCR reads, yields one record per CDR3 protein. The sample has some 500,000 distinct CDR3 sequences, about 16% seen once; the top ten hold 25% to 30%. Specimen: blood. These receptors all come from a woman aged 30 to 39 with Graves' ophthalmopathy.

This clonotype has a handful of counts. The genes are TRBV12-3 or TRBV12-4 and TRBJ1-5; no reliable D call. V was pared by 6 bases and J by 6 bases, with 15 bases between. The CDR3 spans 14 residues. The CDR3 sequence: CASRPLGYGQPQHF. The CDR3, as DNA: TGTGCCAGCAGACCTTTAGGGTACGGTCAGCCCCAGCATTTT.

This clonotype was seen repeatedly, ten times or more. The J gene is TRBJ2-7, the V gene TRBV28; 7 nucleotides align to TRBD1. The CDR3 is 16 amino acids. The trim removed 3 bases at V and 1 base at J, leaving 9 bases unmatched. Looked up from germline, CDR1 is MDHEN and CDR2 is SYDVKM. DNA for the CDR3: TGTGCCAGCAGTTTTTATGGGGCAGGGGGTTCCTACGAGCAGTACTTC. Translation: CASSFYGAGGSYEQYF.

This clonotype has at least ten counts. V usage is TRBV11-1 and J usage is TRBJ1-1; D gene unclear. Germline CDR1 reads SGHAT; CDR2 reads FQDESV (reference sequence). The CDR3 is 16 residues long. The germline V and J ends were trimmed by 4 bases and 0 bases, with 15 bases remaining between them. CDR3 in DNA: TGTGCCAGCAGCTCTACGAGGGAGGCCCTGAACACTGAAGCTTTCTTT. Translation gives CASSSTREALNTEAFF.

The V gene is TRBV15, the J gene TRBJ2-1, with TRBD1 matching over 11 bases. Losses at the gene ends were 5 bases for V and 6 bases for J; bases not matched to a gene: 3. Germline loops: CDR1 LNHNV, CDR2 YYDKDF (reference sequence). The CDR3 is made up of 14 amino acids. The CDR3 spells CATSGQGAGNEQFF. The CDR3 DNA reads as TGTGCCACCAGCGGACAGGGGGCAGGCAATGAGCAGTTCTTC. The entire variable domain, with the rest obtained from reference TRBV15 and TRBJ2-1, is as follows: DAMVIQNPRYQVTQFGKPVTLSCSQTLNHNVMYWYQQKSSQAPKLLFHYYDKDFNNEADTPDNFQSRRPNTSFCFLDIRSPGLGDTAMYLCATSGQGAGNEQFFGPGTRLTVL.

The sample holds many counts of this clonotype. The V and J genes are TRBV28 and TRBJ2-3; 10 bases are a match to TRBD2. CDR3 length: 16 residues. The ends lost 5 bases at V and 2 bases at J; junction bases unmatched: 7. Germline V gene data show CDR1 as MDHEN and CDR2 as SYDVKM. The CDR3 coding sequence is TGTGCCAGCAGTCCCTGGACTAGCGGACCCACAGATACGCAGTATTTT. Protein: CASSPWTSGPTDTQYF. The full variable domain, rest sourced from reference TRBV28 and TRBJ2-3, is DVKVTQSSRYLVKRTGEKVFLECVQDMDHENMFWYRQDPGLGLRLIYFSYDVKMKEKGDIPEGYSVSREKKERFSLILESASTNQTSMYLCASSPWTSGPTDTQYFGPGTRLTVL.

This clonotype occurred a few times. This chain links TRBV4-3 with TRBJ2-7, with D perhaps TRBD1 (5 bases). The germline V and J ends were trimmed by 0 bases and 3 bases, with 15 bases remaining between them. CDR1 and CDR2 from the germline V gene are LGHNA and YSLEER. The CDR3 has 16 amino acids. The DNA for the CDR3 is TGCGCCAGCAGCCAAGATTTAGGCCAGGGTTACTACGAGCAGTACTTC. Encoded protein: CASSQDLGQGYYEQYF.

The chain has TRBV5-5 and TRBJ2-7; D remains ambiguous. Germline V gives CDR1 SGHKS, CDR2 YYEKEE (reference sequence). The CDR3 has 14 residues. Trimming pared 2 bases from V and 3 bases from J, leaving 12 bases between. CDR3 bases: TGTGCCAGCAGCTTAATCGGCACCCGCTACGAGCAGTACTTC. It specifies CASSLIGTRYEQYF.

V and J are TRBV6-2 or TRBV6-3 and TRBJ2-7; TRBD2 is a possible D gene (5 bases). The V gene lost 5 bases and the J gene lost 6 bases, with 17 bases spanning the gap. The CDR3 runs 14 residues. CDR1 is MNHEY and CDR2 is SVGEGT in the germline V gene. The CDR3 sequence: CASSGKGRRLEQYF. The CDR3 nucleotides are TGTGCCAGCAGTGGGAAAGGGAGAAGGCTCGAGCAGTACTTC.

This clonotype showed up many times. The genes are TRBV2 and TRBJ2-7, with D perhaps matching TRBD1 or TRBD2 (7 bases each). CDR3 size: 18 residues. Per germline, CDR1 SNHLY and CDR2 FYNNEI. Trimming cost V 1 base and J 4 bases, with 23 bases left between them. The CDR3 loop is CASSEDLTGASGEYEQYF. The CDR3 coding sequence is TGTGCCAGCAGTGAAGATTTAACAGGGGCTAGCGGAGAGTACGAGCAGTACTTC.

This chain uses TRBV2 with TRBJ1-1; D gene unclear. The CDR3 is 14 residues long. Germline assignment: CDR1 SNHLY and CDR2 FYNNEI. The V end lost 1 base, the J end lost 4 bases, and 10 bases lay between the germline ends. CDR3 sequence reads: CASSEDIPLTEAFF. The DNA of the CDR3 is TGTGCCAGCAGTGAAGACATCCCCCTCACTGAAGCTTTCTTT.

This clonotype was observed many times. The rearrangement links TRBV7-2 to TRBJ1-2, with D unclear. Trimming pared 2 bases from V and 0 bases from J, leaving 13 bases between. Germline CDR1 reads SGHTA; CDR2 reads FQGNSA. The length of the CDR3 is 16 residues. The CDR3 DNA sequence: TGTGCCAGCAGCTTAATAACGAGGGTAGCTAACTATGGCTACACCTTC. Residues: CASSLITRVANYGYTF.

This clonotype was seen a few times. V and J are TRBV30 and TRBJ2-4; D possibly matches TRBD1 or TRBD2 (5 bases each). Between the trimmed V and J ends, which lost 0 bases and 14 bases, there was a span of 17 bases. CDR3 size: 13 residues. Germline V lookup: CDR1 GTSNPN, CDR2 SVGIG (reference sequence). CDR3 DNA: TGTGCCTGGAGTGTCTCGAGGGGCAGTAAAAAGTACTTC. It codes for CAWSVSRGSKKYF.

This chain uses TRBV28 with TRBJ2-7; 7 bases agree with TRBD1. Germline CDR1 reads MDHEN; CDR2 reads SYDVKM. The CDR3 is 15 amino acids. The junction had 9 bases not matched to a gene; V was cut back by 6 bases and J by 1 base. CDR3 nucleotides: TGTGCCAGCAGCTCCGGGACAGCAATTTCCTACGAGCAGTACTTC. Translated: CASSSGTAISYEQYF.

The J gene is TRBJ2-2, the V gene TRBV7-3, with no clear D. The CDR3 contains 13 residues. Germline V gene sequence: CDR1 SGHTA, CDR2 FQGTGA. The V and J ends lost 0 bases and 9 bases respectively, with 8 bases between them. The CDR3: CASSLTLTRELFF. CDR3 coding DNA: TGTGCCAGCAGCTTAACTTTGACGAGGGAGCTGTTTTTT. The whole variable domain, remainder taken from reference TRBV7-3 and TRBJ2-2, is GAGVSQTPSNKVTEKGKYVELRCDPISGHTALYWYRQSLGQGPEFLIYFQGTGAADDSGLPNDRFFAVRPEGSVSTLKIQRTERGDSAVYLCASSLTLTRELFFGEGSRLTVL.

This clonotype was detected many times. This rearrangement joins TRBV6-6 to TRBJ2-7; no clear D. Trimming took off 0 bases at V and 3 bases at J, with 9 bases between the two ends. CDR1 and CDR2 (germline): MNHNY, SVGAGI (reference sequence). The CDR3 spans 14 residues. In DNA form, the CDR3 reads TGTGCCAGCAGTTACTCTATGTTATACTACGAGCAGTACTTC. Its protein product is CASSYSMLYYEQYF.

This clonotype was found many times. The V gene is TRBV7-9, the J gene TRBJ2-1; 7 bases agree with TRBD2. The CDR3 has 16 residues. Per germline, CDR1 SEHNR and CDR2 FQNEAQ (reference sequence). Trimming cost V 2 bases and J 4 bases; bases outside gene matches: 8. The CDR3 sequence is CASSLLGLADYNEQFF. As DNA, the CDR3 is TGTGCCAGCAGCTTATTAGGCCTAGCGGATTACAATGAGCAGTTCTTC.

CDR3 residues: CSAKVGASLYEQYF. DNA of the CDR3: TGCAGTGCTAAGGTCGGGGCCTCTCTCTACGAGCAGTACTTC. The genes are TRBV20-1 and TRBJ2-7; D may be TRBD1 or TRBD2 (5 bases each). V was cut by 4 bases and J by 3 bases, with 16 bases left in between. Germline CDR1 is DFQATT and CDR2 is SNEGSKA (reference sequence). The CDR3 runs 14 residues.

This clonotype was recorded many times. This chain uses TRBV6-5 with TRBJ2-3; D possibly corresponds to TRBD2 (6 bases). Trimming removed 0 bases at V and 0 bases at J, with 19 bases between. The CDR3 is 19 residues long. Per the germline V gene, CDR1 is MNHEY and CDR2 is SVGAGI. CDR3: CASSYSPYPWGTSTDTQYF. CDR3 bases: TGTGCCAGCAGTTACTCTCCGTATCCCTGGGGGACTAGCACAGATACGCAGTATTTT.

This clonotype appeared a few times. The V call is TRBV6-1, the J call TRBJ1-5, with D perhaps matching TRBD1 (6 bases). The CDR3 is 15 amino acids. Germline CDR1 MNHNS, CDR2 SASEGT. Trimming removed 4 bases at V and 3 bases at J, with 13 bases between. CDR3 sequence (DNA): TGTGCCAGCAGTGGCCAGGGGCCCGACAATCAGCCCCAGCATTTT. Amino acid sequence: CASSGQGPDNQPQHF.

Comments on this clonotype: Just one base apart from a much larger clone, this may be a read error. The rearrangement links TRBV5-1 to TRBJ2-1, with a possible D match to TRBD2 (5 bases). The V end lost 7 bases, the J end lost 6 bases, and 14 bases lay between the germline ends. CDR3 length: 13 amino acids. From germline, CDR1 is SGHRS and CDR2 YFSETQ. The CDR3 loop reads CASGQGSRNEQFF. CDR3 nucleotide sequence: TGCGCCAGCGGCCAAGGGAGCCGCAATGAGCAGTTCTTC.

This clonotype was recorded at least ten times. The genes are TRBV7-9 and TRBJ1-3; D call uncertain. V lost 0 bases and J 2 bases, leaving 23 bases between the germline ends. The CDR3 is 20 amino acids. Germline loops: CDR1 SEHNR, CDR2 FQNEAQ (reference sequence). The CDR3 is CASSLALQKVKLATGNTIYF. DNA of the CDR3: TGTGCCAGCAGCTTAGCGCTCCAGAAGGTGAAGTTGGCTACTGGAAACACCATATATTTT.

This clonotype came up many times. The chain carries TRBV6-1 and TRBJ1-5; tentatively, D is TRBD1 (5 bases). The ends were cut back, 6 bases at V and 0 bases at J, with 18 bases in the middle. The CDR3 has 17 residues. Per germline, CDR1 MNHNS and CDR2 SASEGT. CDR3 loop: CASSVQGGDFSNQPQHF. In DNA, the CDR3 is TGTGCCAGCAGCGTCCAGGGCGGGGACTTTAGCAATCAGCCCCAGCATTTT.

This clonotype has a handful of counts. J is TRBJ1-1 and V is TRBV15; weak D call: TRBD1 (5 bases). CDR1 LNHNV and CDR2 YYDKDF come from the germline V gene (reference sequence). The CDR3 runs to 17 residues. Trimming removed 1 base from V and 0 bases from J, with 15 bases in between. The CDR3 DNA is TGTGCCACCAGCAGAGGCCGGGACGGGGGATTGAACACTGAAGCTTTCTTT. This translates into CATSRGRDGGLNTEAFF.

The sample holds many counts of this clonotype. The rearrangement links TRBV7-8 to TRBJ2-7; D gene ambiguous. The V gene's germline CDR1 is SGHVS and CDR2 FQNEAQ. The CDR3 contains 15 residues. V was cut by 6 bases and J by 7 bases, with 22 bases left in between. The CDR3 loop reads CASRRVVSGIGEQYF. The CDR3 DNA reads TGTGCCAGCAGGCGTGTGGTATCTGGGATCGGGGAGCAGTACTTC.

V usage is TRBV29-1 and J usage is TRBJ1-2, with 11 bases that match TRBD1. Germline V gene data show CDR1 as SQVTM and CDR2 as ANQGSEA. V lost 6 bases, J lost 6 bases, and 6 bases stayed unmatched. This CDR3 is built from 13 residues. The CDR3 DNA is TGCAGCGTCCGGACAGGGGGCGGGAATGGCTACACCTTC. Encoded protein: CSVRTGGGNGYTF.

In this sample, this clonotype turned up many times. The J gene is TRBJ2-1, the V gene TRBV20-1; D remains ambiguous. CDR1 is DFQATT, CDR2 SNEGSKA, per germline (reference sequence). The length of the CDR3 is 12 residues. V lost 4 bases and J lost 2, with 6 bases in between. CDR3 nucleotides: TGCAGTGCTATGGCCCCCTACAATGAGCAGTTCTTC. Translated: CSAMAPYNEQFF.

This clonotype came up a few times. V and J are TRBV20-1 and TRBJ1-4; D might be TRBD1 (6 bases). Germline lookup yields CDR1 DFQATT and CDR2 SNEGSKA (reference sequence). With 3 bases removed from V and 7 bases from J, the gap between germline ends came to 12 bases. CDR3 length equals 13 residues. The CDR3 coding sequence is TGCAGTGCTAGCGGGGGCGCGAGTGAAAAACTGTTTTTT. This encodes CSASGGASEKLFF.

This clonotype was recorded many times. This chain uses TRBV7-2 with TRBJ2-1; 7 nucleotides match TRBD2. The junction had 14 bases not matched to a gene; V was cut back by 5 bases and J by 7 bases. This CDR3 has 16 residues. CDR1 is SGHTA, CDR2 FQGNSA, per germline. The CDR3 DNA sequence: TGTGCCAGCAGCCAGACCGGAGTAGCGGGTCTGAATGAGCAGTTCTTC. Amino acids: CASSQTGVAGLNEQFF. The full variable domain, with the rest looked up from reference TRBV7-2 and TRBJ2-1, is GAGVSQSPSNKVTEKGKDVELRCDPISGHTALYWYRQSLGQGLEFLIYFQGNSAPDKSGLPSDRFSAERTGGSVSTLTIQRTQQEDSAVYLCASSQTGVAGLNEQFFGPGTRLTVL.